This TCR beta chain was obtained from a study of blood T cells in healthy people across ages. This clonotype came up once. This may arise from a read error, as a much more abundant clone is one base away. The CDR3 has 13 residues. Germline loops: CDR1 DFQATT, CDR2 SNEGSKA (reference sequence). Combining a sample-barcoded 5' primer with a J-beta primer mix, a second PCR ran for 7 to 11 cycles. From each sample, at least 3 million paired-end reads containing CDR3 were obtained. A single record per CDR3 protein comes from TCRdb applying MiXCR to the 5' RACE reads. Found here are more than 800,000 distinct CDR3 sequences, less than 50% of them singletons; the top ten hold 15% to 20%.

The genes are TRBV20-1 and TRBJ2-7; TRBD2 might be the D (6 bases). This TCR was recovered from an older woman in good health. The specimen was blood. The CDR3 region has the DNA TGCAGTACTAGAGCCGGCGGGGCCTACGAGCAGTACTTC. This translates into CSTRAGGAYEQYF.